The present TCR beta chain was sequenced within a study of vaccination and CD4 T cells after COVID-19. Study conclusions and caveats: Detection of a median around 86% of reactive clones in convalescent patients was confined to the period after vaccination.

Stated treatment: roughly ten-day PBMC culture with coronavirus spike peptide pools or control peptides (ViraFEST assay). Before TCRs were sequenced, ViraFEST expanded antigen-specific T cells with peptide pools. After culture for under twelve days, isolation of CD4+ T cells was performed by negative selection. Germline V gene sequence: CDR1 MNHNS, CDR2 SASEGT. The junction had 9 bases not matched to a gene; V was cut back by 7 bases and J by 2 bases. This CDR3 spans 15 amino acids. Sequenced with the Oncomine TCR Beta short-read assay was DNA taken from cultured CD4+ T cells. It was cultured CD4+ T cells from which genomic DNA was extracted. TCRdb analysed the PCR reads with MiXCR anew, one entry per CDR3 protein. The table lists about 18,000 distinct CDR3 sequences, around 75% of them singletons. A note on this clonotype: Its antigen remains unidentified.

The rearrangement links TRBV6-1 to TRBJ1-2; TRBD1 aligns across 8 bases. The sequence was obtained from a human donor who had recovered from COVID-19. Sequenced sample: CD4+ T cells from blood, cultured in vitro. CDR3 DNA sequence: TGTGCCAGCAACTACCCAGGGGGCTCCAACTATGGCTACACCTTC. Amino acid sequence: CASNYPGGSNYGYTF.